This is a list of T cell receptor beta chains from one sample in a study of blood T cell repertoires in COVID-19. Sequencing was performed with immunoSEQ multiplex PCR; in TCRdb, only in-frame clones are kept and a portion is missing. Among some 51,000 clones listed, 80% to 95% were seen once. The sample consisted of peripheral blood. The receptors here all came from a human donor with active COVID-19. The donor label of this sample is uncertain. The CDR3 runs from the conserved cysteine through the conserved F or W. D genes are given only for firm matches. Clone size, where shown, is once, few, many, or a class for clones that have expanded.

v_call	d_call	clone_size	j_call	cdr3_nt	cdr3_aa
TRBV5-1	TRBD1	NA	TRBJ1-4	TGCGCCAGCAGCTTCGGGGGACAGGGAGAGGAAAAACTGTTTTTT	CASSFGGQGEEKLFF
TRBV4-1	TRBD2	NA	TRBJ2-3	TGCGCCAGCAGCCACCCCCCCCGGACTAGCATGGATACGCAGTATTTT	CASSHPPRTSMDTQYF
TRBV9	NA	once	TRBJ1-2	TGTGCCAGCAGCGTAGCAAGTCAGGGTGGCTACACCTTC	CASSVASQGGYTF
TRBV30	TRBD1	few	TRBJ1-3	TGTGCAACGACAGGGGGCTCTGGAAACACCATATATTTT	CATTGGSGNTIYF
TRBV5-5	NA	few	TRBJ2-1	TGTGCCAGCAGCTTATCAGGGGTCCCCTACAATGAGCAGTTCTTC	CASSLSGVPYNEQFF
TRBV18	NA	NA	TRBJ2-2	TGTGCCAGCTCACCCCTTAGAACCGGGGAGCTGTTTTTT	CASSPLRTGELFF
TRBV6-1	TRBD1	NA	TRBJ1-1	TGTGCCAGCAGTGAAGGGGCAGGGGGGTCTGAAGCTTTCTTT	CASSEGAGGSEAFF
TRBV19	TRBD2	NA	TRBJ2-3	TGTGCCAGTAGCCCCTTTGCGGGGGGCTCTAGCACAGATACGCAGTATTTT	CASSPFAGGSSTDTQYF
TRBV5-1	TRBD1	NA	TRBJ1-2	TGCGCCAGCAGCTTGATCGGGACAGGAAGCAACACCTTC	CASSLIGTGSNTF
TRBV5-1	TRBD2	NA	TRBJ2-3	TGCGCCAGCAGCTTGGAGCCTAGCGGTTTGACAGATACGCAGTATTTT	CASSLEPSGLTDTQYF
TRBV27	TRBD2	NA	TRBJ2-1	TGTGCCAGCAGTTCAGGGACTAGCGTGTACAATGAGCAGTTCTTC	CASSSGTSVYNEQFF
TRBV18	TRBD1	NA	TRBJ2-7	TGTGCCAGCTCGTCAGGGGGCCCGGACGTACGCTACGAGCAGTACTTC	CASSSGGPDVRYEQYF
TRBV7-8	NA	NA	TRBJ2-7	TGTGCTAGCCGGGATAACTCCTACGAGCAGTACTTC	CASRDNSYEQYF
TRBV10-1	NA	NA	TRBJ2-7	TGCGCCAGCAGTGAGTCGTCGCTAGCAAGGTACGAGCAGTACTTC	CASSESSLARYEQYF
TRBV11-2	TRBD2	once	TRBJ2-1	TGTGCCAGCAGCTGGGAGTTGGGACTACAGTTCTTC	CASSWELGLQFF
TRBV19	NA	NA	TRBJ1-1	TGTGCCAGTAGTCTACGGAGTCGAACAGGGTACGGCACTGAAGCTTTCTTT	CASSLRSRTGYGTEAFF
TRBV7-3	NA	NA	TRBJ2-3	TGTGCCAGCAGCTTAAGGGGCATTATGGATACGCAGTATTTT	CASSLRGIMDTQYF
TRBV7-9	TRBD1	NA	TRBJ1-2	TGTGCCAGCAGCTTAGGGGACAGGGCCCATGGCTACACCTTC	CASSLGDRAHGYTF
TRBV27	TRBD2	NA	TRBJ2-1	TGTGCCAGCAGTTTATGGACTAGCGGGAGGGACAATGAGCAGTTCTTC	CASSLWTSGRDNEQFF
TRBV19	NA	NA	TRBJ1-1	TGTGCCAGTAGTATCCCCTACAGTGAAGCTTTCTTT	CASSIPYSEAFF
TRBV6-5	NA	NA	TRBJ2-1	TGTGCCAGCAGCCAGAGCTGGGGGCAGTTCAATGAGCAGTTCTTC	CASSQSWGQFNEQFF
TRBV5-1	TRBD2	once	TRBJ2-5	TGCGCCAGCAGCTTGCCGGGGGGAGAGACCCAGTACTTC	CASSLPGGETQYF
TRBV7-2	TRBD1	NA	TRBJ2-5	TGTGCCAGCAGCTTAGCGCAGGCAGGGGGAGTACAAGAGACCCAGTACTTC	CASSLAQAGGVQETQYF
TRBV12-3/TRBV12-4	TRBD1	few	TRBJ2-7	TGTGCCAGCAGTGCGGACAGGGGCGAGCAGTACTTC	CASSADRGEQYF
TRBV4-1	TRBD1	NA	TRBJ1-2	TGCGCCAGCAGCGGGGACAGGGTAGGTGGCTACACCTTC	CASSGDRVGGYTF
TRBV2	TRBD1	once	TRBJ1-5	TGTGCCAGCAGCCTGGGACAGGGAGGAGGTAGCAATCAGCCCCAGCATTTT	CASSLGQGGGSNQPQHF
TRBV5-6	TRBD1	NA	TRBJ1-1	TGTGCCAGCAGCGCGGACAGGGGGCGAGGTATCACTGAAGCTTTCTTT	CASSADRGRGITEAFF
TRBV5-4	TRBD1	NA	TRBJ1-1	TGTGCCAGCAGACGGGACAGGGGTGACACTGAAGCTTTCTTT	CASRRDRGDTEAFF
TRBV6-4	TRBD2	NA	TRBJ2-2	TGTGCCAGCAGTGAAGGTTCAAGCGGGAGTCAGACCGGGGAGCTGTTTTTT	CASSEGSSGSQTGELFF
TRBV9	NA	NA	TRBJ1-4	TGTGCCAGCAGCGTAGCGGCGGGGCGGGATGAAAAACTGTTTTTT	CASSVAAGRDEKLFF
TRBV5-1	TRBD1	NA	TRBJ1-6	TGCGCCAGCAGCAAGGGACAGGGGAAACATGGTAGAGATTCACCCCTCCACTTT	CASSKGQGKHGRDSPLHF
TRBV5-1	NA	NA	TRBJ1-4	TGCGCCAGCAGCTTGGCCCTAGGTGGGGAAAAACTGTTTTTT	CASSLALGGEKLFF
TRBV19	TRBD1	NA	TRBJ1-5	TGTGCCAGTAGTTCCGGACAGGGAAACAATCAGCCCCAGCATTTT	CASSSGQGNNQPQHF
TRBV3-1/TRBV3-2	NA	NA	TRBJ1-2	TGTGCCAGCAGCCAAGGCACATCTAACTATGGCTACACCTTC	CASSQGTSNYGYTF
TRBV5-8	TRBD1	NA	TRBJ2-3	TGTGCCAGCAGCCCAGGACAGGACAGCACAGATACGCAGTATTTT	CASSPGQDSTDTQYF
TRBV9	NA	NA	TRBJ1-1	TGTGCCAGCAGCGTTAGAAGAAACACTGAAGCTTTCTTT	CASSVRRNTEAFF
TRBV6-1	TRBD2	NA	TRBJ2-3	TGTGCCAGCAGTGAAGAGAACATCACAAGGGTCGGGAGGGGGGATACGCAGTATTTT	CASSEENITRVGRGDTQYF
TRBV21-1	NA	NA	TRBJ1-1	TGTGCCAGCAGCAAGGGGCCCCGGACGGGGAACACTGAAGCTTTCTTT	CASSKGPRTGNTEAFF
TRBV24-1	TRBD2	NA	TRBJ2-1	TGTGCCGTGGGGACTAGCGTGTACAATGAGCAGTTCTTC	CAVGTSVYNEQFF
TRBV6-5	TRBD1	NA	TRBJ2-7	TGTGCCAGCAGGGACAGGCTATACGAGCAGTACTTC	CASRDRLYEQYF
TRBV5-5	TRBD2	NA	TRBJ2-3	TGTGCCAGCAGCTCCCGGGGGGGCGCCGCTAGCACAGATACGCAGTATTTT	CASSSRGGAASTDTQYF
TRBV28	TRBD2	NA	TRBJ2-1	TGTGCCAGCACATCCTGGGGGACTAGCGGATACAATGAGCAGTTCTTC	CASTSWGTSGYNEQFF
TRBV7-9	TRBD2	NA	TRBJ2-5	TGTGCCAGCAGCTTAAGCGGGGGGGCCTCAGAGACCCAGTACTTC	CASSLSGGASETQYF
TRBV27	TRBD1	few	TRBJ1-6	TGTGCCAGCAGAAACAGGGGTAATTCACCCCTCCACTTT	CASRNRGNSPLHF
TRBV28	TRBD2	NA	TRBJ2-7	TGTGCCAGCAGAACTGGGACTAGCGGGAGCTACGAGCAGTACTTC	CASRTGTSGSYEQYF
TRBV4-2	TRBD1	NA	TRBJ1-4	TGTGCCAGCAGCCAAAGGGACAGCCTTAATGAAAAACTGTTTTTT	CASSQRDSLNEKLFF